The rows below give T cell receptor beta chains drawn from one sample of a study of blood T cells in healthy people across ages. TCRdb recomputed calls from the 5' RACE reads with MiXCR, one row per CDR3 protein. The sample holds approximately 400,000 distinct CDR3 sequences, 45% to 60% seen once. Material for sequencing was blood. The receptor source for this set is a man between 60 and 75 years old in good health. The CDR3 runs from the conserved cysteine through the conserved F or W. The D gene is left open where the match is weak. Expanded clones are given a class, and other clones once, few, many or no size at all.

j_call: TRBJ2-3; clone_size: few; v_call: TRBV29-1; d_call: -; cdr3_nt: TGCAGCGTTGCAGGGGGGACAGATACGCAGTATTTT; cdr3_aa: CSVAGGTDTQYF
j_call: TRBJ1-2; clone_size: few; v_call: TRBV30; d_call: -; cdr3_nt: TGTGCCTGGACAGACGTCGTGGGATATGGCTACACCTTC; cdr3_aa: CAWTDVVGYGYTF
j_call: TRBJ2-5; clone_size: few; v_call: TRBV16; d_call: -; cdr3_nt: TGTGCCAGCAGCCAATCGTGGCTAGCCCAAGAGACCCAGTACTTC; cdr3_aa: CASSQSWLAQETQYF
j_call: TRBJ1-3; clone_size: -; v_call: TRBV20-1; d_call: -; cdr3_nt: TGCAGTGCTAGAGATCCGGCGGGGCGGGAAGACACCATATATTTT; cdr3_aa: CSARDPAGREDTIYF
j_call: TRBJ2-3; clone_size: -; v_call: TRBV28; d_call: TRBD2; cdr3_nt: TGTGCCAGCAGTTACCCGACTAGCGGGAGAATGGCAGATACGCAGTATTTT; cdr3_aa: CASSYPTSGRMADTQYF
j_call: TRBJ2-6; clone_size: many; v_call: TRBV20-1; d_call: -; cdr3_nt: TGCAGTGCTCCCCCCTCTGGGGCCAACGTCCTGACTTTC; cdr3_aa: CSAPPSGANVLTF
j_call: TRBJ2-7; clone_size: -; v_call: TRBV27; d_call: TRBD2; cdr3_nt: TGTGCCAGCAGTTTGGTGCCAGGGAGGGACTACGAGCAGTACTTC; cdr3_aa: CASSLVPGRDYEQYF
j_call: TRBJ2-3; clone_size: few; v_call: TRBV7-2; d_call: TRBD1; cdr3_nt: TGTGCCAGCAGCTGGGGGACAGTTACAGATACGCAGTATTTT; cdr3_aa: CASSWGTVTDTQYF
j_call: TRBJ2-7; clone_size: -; v_call: TRBV12-3/TRBV12-4; d_call: TRBD1; cdr3_nt: TGTGCCAGCAGTTTGGGGGACAGGGGATACTACGAGCAGTACTTC; cdr3_aa: CASSLGDRGYYEQYF
j_call: TRBJ1-2; clone_size: -; v_call: TRBV7-2; d_call: -; cdr3_nt: TGTGCCAGCAGCTTAGTCCTGCGCCATGGCTACACCTTC; cdr3_aa: CASSLVLRHGYTF
j_call: TRBJ1-2; clone_size: -; v_call: TRBV6-5; d_call: -; cdr3_nt: TGTGCCAGCAGTTACTCGAACAGGGCCCCTGGCAGGGTGTATGGCTACACCTTC; cdr3_aa: CASSYSNRAPGRVYGYTF
j_call: TRBJ2-7; clone_size: -; v_call: TRBV20-1; d_call: TRBD2; cdr3_nt: TGCAGTGCTAGTTCTCCTAGCGGGGGCCCCTTCCAAGAGACCCAGAACTTC; cdr3_aa: CSASSPSGGPFQETQNF